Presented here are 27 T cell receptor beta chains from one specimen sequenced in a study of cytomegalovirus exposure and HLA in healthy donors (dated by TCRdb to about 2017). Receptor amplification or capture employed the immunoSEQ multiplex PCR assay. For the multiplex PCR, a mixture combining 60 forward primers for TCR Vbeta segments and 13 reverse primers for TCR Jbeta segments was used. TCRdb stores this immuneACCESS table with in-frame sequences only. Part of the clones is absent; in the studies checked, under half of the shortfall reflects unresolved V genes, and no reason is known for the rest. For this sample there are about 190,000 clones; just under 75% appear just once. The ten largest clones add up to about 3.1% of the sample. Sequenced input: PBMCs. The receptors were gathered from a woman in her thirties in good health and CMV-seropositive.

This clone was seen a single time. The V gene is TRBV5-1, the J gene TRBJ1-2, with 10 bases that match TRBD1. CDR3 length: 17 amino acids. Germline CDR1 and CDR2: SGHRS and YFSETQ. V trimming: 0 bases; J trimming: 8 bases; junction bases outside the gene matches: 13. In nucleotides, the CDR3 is TGCGCCAGCAGCTTGGCAGACAGGGGGCTCTTGGGGAAAGGCTACACCTTC. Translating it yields CASSLADRGLLGKGYTF.

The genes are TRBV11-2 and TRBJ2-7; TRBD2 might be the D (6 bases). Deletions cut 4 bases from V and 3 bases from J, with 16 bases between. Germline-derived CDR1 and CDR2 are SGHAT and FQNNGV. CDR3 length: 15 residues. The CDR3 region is CASSSEGLGNYEQYF. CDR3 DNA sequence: TGTGCCAGCAGCTCCGAGGGACTGGGTAACTACGAGCAGTACTTC.

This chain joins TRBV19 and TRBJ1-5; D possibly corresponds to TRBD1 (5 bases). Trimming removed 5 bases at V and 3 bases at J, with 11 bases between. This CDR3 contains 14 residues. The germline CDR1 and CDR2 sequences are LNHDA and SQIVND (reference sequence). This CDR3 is CASSWGSLNQPQHF. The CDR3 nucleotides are TGTGCCAGTAGTTGGGGCAGTCTCAATCAGCCCCAGCATTTT. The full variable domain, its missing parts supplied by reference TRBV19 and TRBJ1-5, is DGGITQSPKYLFRKEGQNVTLSCEQNLNHDAMYWYRQDPGQGLRLIYYSQIVNDFQKGDIAEGYSVSREKKESFPLTVTSAQKNPTAFYLCASSWGSLNQPQHFGDGTRLSIL.

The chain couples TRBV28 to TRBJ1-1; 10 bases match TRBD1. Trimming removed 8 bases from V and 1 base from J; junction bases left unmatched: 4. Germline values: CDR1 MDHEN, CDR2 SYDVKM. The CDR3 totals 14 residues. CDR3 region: CASPGQGPNTEAFF. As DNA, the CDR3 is TGTGCCAGCCCGGGACAGGGGCCGAACACTGAAGCTTTCTTT. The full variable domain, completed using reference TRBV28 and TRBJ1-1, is DVKVTQSSRYLVKRTGEKVFLECVQDMDHENMFWYRQDPGLGLRLIYFSYDVKMKEKGDIPEGYSVSREKKERFSLILESASTNQTSMYLCASPGQGPNTEAFFGQGTRLTVV.

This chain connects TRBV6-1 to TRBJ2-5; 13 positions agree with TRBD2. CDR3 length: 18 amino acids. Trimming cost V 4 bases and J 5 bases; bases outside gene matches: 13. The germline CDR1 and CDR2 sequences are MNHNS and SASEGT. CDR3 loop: CASSGLAGGWRDRETQYF. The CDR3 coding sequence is TGTGCCAGCAGTGGACTAGCGGGAGGCTGGAGGGACAGGGAGACCCAGTACTTC.

The CDR3, as DNA: TGTGCCAGCAGCGCCAGCGGGAGAGGGAGCACAGATACGCAGTATTTT. It translates to CASSASGRGSTDTQYF. V gene TRBV11-2 combines with J gene TRBJ2-3; 8 bases line up with TRBD2. Germline V CDR1 and CDR2: SGHAT, FQNNGV. Germline trimming cut 5 bases from V and 0 bases from J; bases unmatched to any gene: 7. CDR3 size: 16 residues. The complete variable domain, with remaining parts taken from reference TRBV11-2 and TRBJ2-3, reads EAGVAQSPRYKIIEKRQSVAFWCNPISGHATLYWYQQILGQGPKLLIQFQNNGVVDDSQLPKDRFSAERLKGVDSTLKIQPAKLEDSAVYLCASSASGRGSTDTQYFGPGTRLTVL.

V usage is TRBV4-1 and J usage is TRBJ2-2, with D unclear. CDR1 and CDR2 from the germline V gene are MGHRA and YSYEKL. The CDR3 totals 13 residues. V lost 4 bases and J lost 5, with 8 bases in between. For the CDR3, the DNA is TGCGCCAGCAGCCCGCAGAGGACCGGGGAGCTGTTTTTT. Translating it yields CASSPQRTGELFF.

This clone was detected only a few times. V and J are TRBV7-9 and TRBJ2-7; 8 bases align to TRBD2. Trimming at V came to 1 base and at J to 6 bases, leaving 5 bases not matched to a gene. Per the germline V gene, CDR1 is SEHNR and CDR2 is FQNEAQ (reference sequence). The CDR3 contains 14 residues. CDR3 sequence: CASSLVAGTPEQYF. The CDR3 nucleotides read TGTGCCAGCAGCTTAGTAGCGGGAACCCCCGAGCAGTACTTC.

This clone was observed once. The CDR3 spells CASSLDSQIETQYF. DNA for the CDR3: TGCGCCAGCAGCTTGGACAGCCAGATAGAGACCCAGTACTTC. This chain uses TRBV5-1 with TRBJ2-5; D unresolved. Germline CDR1 reads SGHRS; CDR2 reads YFSETQ. This CDR3 has 14 amino acids. V lost 0 bases and J 4 bases, leaving 10 bases between the germline ends.

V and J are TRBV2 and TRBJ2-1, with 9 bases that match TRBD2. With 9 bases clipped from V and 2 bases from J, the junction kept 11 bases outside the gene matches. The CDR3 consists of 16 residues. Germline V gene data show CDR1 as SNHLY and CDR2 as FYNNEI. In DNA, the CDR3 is TGTGCCAGTAGGACGGGGCTAGCGGGAACCTACAATGAGCAGTTCTTC. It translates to CASRTGLAGTYNEQFF.

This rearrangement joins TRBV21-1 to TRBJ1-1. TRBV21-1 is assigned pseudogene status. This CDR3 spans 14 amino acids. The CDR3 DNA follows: TGTGCCAGCAGCAAAGAATCTGTGAACACTGAAGCTTTCTTT. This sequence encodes CASSKESVNTEAFF.

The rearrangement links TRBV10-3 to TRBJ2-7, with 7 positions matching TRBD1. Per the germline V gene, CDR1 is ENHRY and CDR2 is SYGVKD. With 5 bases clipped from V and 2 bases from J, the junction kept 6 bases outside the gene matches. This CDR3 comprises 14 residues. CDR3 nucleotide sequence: TGTGCCATCAGTAAGACGGGACAGACCTACGAGCAGTACTTC. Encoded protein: CAISKTGQTYEQYF.

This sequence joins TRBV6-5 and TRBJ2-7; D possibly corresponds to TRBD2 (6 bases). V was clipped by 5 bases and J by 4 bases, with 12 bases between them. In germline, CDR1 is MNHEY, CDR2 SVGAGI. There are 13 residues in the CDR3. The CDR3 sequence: CASSRRDGYEQYF. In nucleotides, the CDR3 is TGTGCCAGCAGTAGGCGGGACGGTTACGAGCAGTACTTC.

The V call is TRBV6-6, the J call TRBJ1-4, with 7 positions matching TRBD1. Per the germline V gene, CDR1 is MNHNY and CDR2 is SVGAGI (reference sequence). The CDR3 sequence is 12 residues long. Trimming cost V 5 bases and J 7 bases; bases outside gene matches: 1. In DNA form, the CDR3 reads TGTGCCAGCAGTACAGGGGTTGAAAAACTGTTTTTT. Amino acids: CASSTGVEKLFF.

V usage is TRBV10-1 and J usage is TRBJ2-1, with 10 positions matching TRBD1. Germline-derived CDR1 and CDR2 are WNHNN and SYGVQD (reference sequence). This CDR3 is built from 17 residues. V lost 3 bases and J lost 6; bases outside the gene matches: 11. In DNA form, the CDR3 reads TGCGCCAGCAGTGATGGGGGAAGGGGACAGGGGACCAATGAGCAGTTCTTC. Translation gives CASSDGGRGQGTNEQFF.

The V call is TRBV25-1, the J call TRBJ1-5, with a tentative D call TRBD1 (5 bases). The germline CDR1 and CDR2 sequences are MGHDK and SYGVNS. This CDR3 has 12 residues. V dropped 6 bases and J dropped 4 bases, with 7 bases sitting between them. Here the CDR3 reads CASRGGNQPQHF. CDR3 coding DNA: TGTGCCAGCAGGGGGGGTAATCAGCCCCAGCATTTT. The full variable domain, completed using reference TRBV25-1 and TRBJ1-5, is EADIYQTPRYLVIGTGKKITLECSQTMGHDKMYWYQQDPGMELHLIHYSYGVNSTEKGDLSSESTVSRIRTEHFPLTLESARPSHTSQYLCASRGGNQPQHFGDGTRLSIL.

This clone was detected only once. The DNA of the CDR3 is TGTGCCAGCAGTTACTCGGAGGGGGCCGGCTACACCTTC. As protein: CASSYSEGAGYTF. This chain links TRBV6-5 with TRBJ1-2; 7 bases fit TRBD1. The CDR3 is 13 residues long. CDR1 and CDR2 from the germline V gene are MNHEY and SVGAGI. Trimming took 0 bases from V and 8 from J; bases not matched to a gene: 3.

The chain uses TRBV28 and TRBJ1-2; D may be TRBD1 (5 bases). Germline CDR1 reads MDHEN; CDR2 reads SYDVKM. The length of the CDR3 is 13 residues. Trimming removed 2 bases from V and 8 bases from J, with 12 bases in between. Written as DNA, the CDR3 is TGTGCCAGCAGTTTAGGGGCTCCGGGCGGCTACACCTTC. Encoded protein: CASSLGAPGGYTF.

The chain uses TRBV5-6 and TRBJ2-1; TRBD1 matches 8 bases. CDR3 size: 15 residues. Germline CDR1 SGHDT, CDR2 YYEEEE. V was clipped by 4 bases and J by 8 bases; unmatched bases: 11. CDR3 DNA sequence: TGTGCCAGCAGCGGGGCAGGGGGCGCGAGGGATGAGCAGTTCTTC. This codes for CASSGAGGARDEQFF.

The CDR3 bases are TGTGCCACCAGCAGGACAGGAAATCAAGAGACCCAGTACTTC. This translates into CATSRTGNQETQYF. The chain carries TRBV15 and TRBJ2-5; maybe TRBD1 (6 bases). Germline CDR1 is LNHNV and CDR2 is YYDKDF (reference sequence). V lost 3 bases and J lost 2, with 10 bases in between. This CDR3 comprises 14 residues. Filled out from reference TRBV15 and TRBJ2-5, the complete variable domain reads DAMVIQNPRYQVTQFGKPVTLSCSQTLNHNVMYWYQQKSSQAPKLLFHYYDKDFNNEADTPDNFQSRRPNTSFCFLDIRSPGLGDTAMYLCATSRTGNQETQYFGPGTRLLVL.

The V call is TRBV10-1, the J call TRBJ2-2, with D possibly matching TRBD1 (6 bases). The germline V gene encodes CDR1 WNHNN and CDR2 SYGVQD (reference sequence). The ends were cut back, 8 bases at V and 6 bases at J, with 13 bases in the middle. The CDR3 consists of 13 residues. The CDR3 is CASQGHFSGELFF. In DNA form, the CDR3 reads TGCGCCAGCCAGGGACATTTTTCCGGGGAGCTGTTTTTT.

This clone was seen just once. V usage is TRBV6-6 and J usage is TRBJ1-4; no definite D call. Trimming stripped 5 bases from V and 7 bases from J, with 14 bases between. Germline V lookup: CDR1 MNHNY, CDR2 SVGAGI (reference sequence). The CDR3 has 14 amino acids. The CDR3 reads CASSAGRAVEKLFF. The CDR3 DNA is TGTGCCAGCAGTGCGGGGAGGGCGGTTGAAAAACTGTTTTTT.

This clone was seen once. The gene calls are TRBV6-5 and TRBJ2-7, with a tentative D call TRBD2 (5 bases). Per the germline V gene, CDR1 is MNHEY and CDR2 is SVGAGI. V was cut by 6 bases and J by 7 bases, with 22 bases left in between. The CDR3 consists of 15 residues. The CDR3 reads CASRVTRDIIREQYF. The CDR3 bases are TGTGCCAGCAGGGTCACCCGGGATATAATCAGGGAGCAGTACTTC.

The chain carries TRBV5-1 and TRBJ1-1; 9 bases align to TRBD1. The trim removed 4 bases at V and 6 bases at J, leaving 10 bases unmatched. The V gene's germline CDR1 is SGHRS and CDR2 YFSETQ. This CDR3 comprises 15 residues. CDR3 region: CASSLPGQGLPEAFF. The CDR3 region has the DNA TGCGCCAGCAGCCTGCCGGGACAGGGACTCCCTGAAGCTTTCTTT.

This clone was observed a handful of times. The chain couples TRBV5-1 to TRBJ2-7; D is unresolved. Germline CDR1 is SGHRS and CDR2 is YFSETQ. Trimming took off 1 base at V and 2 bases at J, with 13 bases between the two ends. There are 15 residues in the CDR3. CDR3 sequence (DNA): TGCGCCAGCAGCTTGAGGAGCAATCCGACCTACGAGCAGTACTTC. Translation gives CASSLRSNPTYEQYF. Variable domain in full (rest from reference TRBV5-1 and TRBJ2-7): KAGVTQTPRYLIKTRGQQVTLSCSPISGHRSVSWYQQTPGQGLQFLFEYFSETQRNKGNFPGRFSGRQFSNSRSEMNVSTLELGDSALYLCASSLRSNPTYEQYFGPGTRLTVT.

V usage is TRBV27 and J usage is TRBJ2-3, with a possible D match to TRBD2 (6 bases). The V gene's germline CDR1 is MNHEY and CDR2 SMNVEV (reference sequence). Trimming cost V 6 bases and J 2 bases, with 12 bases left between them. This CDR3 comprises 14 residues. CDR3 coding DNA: TGTGCCAGCAGCTTTAGCGGTCCCACAGATACGCAGTATTTT. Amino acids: CASSFSGPTDTQYF.

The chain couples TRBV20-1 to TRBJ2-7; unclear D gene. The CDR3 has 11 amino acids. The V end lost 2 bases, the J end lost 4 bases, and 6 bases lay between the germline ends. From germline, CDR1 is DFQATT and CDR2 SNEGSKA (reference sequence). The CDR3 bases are TGCAGTGCTAGACAGAAATACGAGCAGTACTTC. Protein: CSARQKYEQYF.